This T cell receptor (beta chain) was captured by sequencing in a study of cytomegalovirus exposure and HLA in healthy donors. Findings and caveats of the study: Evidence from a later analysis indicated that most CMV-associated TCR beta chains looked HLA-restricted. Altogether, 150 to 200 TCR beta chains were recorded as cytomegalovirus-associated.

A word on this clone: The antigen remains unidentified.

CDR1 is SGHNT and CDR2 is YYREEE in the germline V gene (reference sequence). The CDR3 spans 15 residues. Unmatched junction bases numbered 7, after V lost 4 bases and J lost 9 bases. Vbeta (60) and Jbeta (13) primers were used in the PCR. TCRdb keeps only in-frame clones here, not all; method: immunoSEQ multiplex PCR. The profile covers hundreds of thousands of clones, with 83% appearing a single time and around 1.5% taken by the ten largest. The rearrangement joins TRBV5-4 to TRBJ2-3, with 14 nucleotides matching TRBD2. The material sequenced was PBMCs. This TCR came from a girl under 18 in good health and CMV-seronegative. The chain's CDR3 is CASSPGLAGGYTQYF. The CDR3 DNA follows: TGTGCCAGCAGCCCCGGACTAGCGGGAGGTTACACGCAGTATTTT.